This T cell receptor (beta chain) was sequenced in a study of cytomegalovirus exposure and HLA in healthy donors. Trimming took 0 bases from V and 1 from J; bases not matched to a gene: 6. There are 17 residues in the CDR3. Germline values: CDR1 LGHNA, CDR2 YNFKEQ. This table comes from immunoSEQ multiplex PCR, and its TCRdb copy is limited to in-frame clones, with some not included. Here the sample spans more than 150,000 clones, more than 75% being singletons. The chain recombines TRBV4-2 with TRBJ2-1, with 7 positions matching TRBD2. The sequence derives from a man younger than 35 in good health and CMV-seropositive. The sample taken for sequencing was PBMCs. DNA of the CDR3: TGTGCCAGCAGCCAAGAACCTAGCGGAGGGTCCTACAATGAGCAGTTCTTC. Its translation: CASSQEPSGGSYNEQFF.